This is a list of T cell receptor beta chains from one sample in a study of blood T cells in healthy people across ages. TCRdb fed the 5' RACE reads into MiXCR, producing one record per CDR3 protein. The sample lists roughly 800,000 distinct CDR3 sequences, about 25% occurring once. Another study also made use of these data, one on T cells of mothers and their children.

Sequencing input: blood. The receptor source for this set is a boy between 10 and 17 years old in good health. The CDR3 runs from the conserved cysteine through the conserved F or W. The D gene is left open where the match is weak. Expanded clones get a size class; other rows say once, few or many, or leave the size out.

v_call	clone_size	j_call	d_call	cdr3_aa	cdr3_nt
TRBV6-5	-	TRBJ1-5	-	CASSYSTASNQPQHF	TGTGCCAGCAGTTACTCGACCGCTAGCAATCAGCCCCAGCATTTT
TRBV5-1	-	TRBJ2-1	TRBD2	CASSRTSGNLREQFF	TGCGCCAGCAGTCGGACTAGCGGGAACCTCAGGGAGCAGTTCTTC
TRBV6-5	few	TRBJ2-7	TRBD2	CASTQTGGPSYEQYF	TGTGCCAGCACTCAAACGGGGGGGCCCTCCTACGAGCAGTACTTC
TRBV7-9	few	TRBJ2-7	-	CASSLGAGSLLERYF	TGTGCCAGCAGCTTAGGAGCAGGGTCCCTTCTCGAGCGGTACTTC
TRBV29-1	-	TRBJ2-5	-	CSVGVNEETQYF	TGCAGCGTTGGTGTCAATGAAGAGACCCAGTACTTC
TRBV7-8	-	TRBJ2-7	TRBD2	CASSFQKDLAGYYEQYF	TGTGCCAGCAGCTTCCAAAAAGACTTAGCGGGATACTACGAGCAGTACTTC
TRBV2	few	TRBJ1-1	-	CASALVAMNTEAFF	TGTGCCAGCGCCTTGGTGGCCATGAACACTGAAGCTTTCTTT
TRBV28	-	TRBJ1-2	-	CASRNGLFYGYTF	TGTGCCAGCCGCAACGGGCTCTTCTATGGCTACACCTTC
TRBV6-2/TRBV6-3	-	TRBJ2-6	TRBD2	CASSRGETGANVLTF	TGTGCCAGTTCGCGGGGGGAAACTGGGGCCAACGTCCTGACTTTC
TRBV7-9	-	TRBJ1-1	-	CASSSGLFQGNTEAFF	TGTGCCAGCAGCTCGGGTCTATTTCAAGGGAACACTGAAGCTTTCTTT
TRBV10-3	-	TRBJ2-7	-	CAINAGDEQYF	TGTGCCATCAATGCAGGGGACGAGCAGTACTTC
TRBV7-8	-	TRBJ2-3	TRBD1	CASSFRGREDTQYF	TGTGCCAGCAGCTTCAGGGGGCGGGAAGATACGCAGTATTTT
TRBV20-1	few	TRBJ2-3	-	CSAYDRKTDTQYF	TGCAGTGCTTATGACAGGAAGACAGATACGCAGTATTTT
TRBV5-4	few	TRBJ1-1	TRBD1	CASSPPDRGGTEAFF	TGTGCCAGCAGCCCCCCGGACAGGGGCGGCACTGAAGCTTTCTTT
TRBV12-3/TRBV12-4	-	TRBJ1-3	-	CASSSDNSGNTIYF	TGTGCCAGCAGTTCCGACAACTCTGGAAACACCATATATTTT
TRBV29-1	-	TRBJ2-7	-	CSVVSPGVGEQYF	TGCAGCGTTGTGTCCCCAGGGGTTGGCGAGCAGTACTTC
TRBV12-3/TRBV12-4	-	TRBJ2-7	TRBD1	CASSPGQGLPVEQYF	TGTGCCAGCAGTCCGGGACAGGGCTTGCCCGTCGAGCAGTACTTC
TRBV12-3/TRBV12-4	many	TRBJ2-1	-	CASSQQGTNEQFF	TGTGCCAGCAGTCAACAGGGAACAAATGAGCAGTTCTTC
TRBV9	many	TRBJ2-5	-	CASSVEAGWETQYF	TGTGCCAGCAGCGTAGAAGCAGGCTGGGAGACCCAGTACTTC
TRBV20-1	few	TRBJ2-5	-	CSAPWGTQETQYF	TGCAGTGCCCCTTGGGGTACCCAAGAGACCCAGTACTTC
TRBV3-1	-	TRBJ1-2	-	CASSQGGLEDGYTF	TGTGCCAGCAGCCAAGGGGGGTTGGAGGATGGCTACACCTTC
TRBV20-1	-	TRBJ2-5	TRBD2	CSASGSGSGQETQYF	TGCAGTGCAAGCGGTAGCGGGAGCGGTCAAGAGACCCAGTACTTC
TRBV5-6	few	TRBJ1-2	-	CASTSNNYGYTF	TGTGCCAGCACCTCCAACAACTATGGCTACACCTTC
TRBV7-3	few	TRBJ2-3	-	CASSKRIGGTDTQYF	TGTGCCAGCAGCAAGAGAATAGGGGGGACAGATACGCAGTATTTT
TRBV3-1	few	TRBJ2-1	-	CASSLEVTSYNEQFF	TGTGCCAGCAGCCTCGAGGTTACCTCCTACAATGAGCAGTTCTTC
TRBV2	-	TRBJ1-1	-	CASSGAKGEAFF	TGTGCCAGCAGTGGGGCGAAGGGGGAAGCTTTCTTT
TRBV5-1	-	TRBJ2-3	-	CASSSTGAPTDTQYF	TGCGCCAGCAGTTCGACCGGGGCCCCCACAGATACGCAGTATTTT
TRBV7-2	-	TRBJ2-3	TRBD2	CASSYPGLAGGADTQYF	TGTGCCAGCAGCTACCCAGGACTAGCGGGAGGTGCTGATACGCAGTATTTT
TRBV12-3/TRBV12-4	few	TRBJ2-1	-	CASNLRSPTYNEQFF	TGTGCCAGCAACCTCAGAAGTCCCACCTACAATGAGCAGTTCTTC
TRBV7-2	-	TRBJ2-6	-	CASGFARRASGANVLTF	TGTGCCAGCGGCTTTGCTAGACGGGCCTCTGGGGCCAACGTCCTGACTTTC
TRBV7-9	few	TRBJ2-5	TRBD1	CASGSKGAETQYF	TGTGCCAGCGGGAGTAAGGGGGCAGAGACCCAGTACTTC
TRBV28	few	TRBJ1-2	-	CASSPRQGSENGYTF	TGTGCCAGCAGCCCGAGGCAGGGTTCGGAAAATGGCTACACCTTC
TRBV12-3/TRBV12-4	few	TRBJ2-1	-	CASRLGASSYNEQFF	TGTGCCAGCAGATTAGGGGCTAGCTCCTACAATGAGCAGTTCTTC
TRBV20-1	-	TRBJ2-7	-	CSAREFPRVYEQYF	TGCAGTGCTAGAGAGTTCCCTCGGGTCTACGAGCAGTACTTC
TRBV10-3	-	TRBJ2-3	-	CAISESDTQYF	TGTGCCATCAGTGAGTCAGATACGCAGTATTTT
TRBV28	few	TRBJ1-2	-	CASSRAGSLYGYTF	TGTGCCAGCAGTAGAGCAGGGTCCCTCTATGGCTACACCTTC
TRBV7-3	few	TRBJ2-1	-	CASSPIAEAPYNEQFF	TGTGCCAGCAGCCCGATAGCAGAGGCCCCCTACAATGAGCAGTTCTTC